The 21 T cell receptor beta chains below were found in one sample sequenced in a study of blood T cell repertoires in COVID-19. Profiling relied on immunoSEQ multiplex PCR, and the TCRdb table lists in-frame clones only, not all of them. Of some 230,000 clones detected, approximately 78% appear once; the ten largest clones hold around 8%. The sample comprised peripheral blood. The source is a woman aged 80 or over with COVID-19, enrolled during active disease.

The rearrangement joins TRBV18 to TRBJ1-2; D uncertain. CDR3 length equals 14 residues. CDR1 and CDR2 from the germline V gene are KGHSH and LQKENI. Trimming removed 3 bases from V and 5 bases from J, with 13 bases in between. The CDR3 DNA sequence: TGTGCCAGCTCACCTCCGGAATCGGGTTATGGCTACACCTTC. Its translation: CASSPPESGYGYTF.

This CDR3 is CASRQGGYTEAFF. The CDR3 DNA is TGTGCCAGTAGACAGGGTGGATACACTGAAGCTTTCTTT. The rearrangement joins TRBV6-5 to TRBJ1-1, with 7 bases aligning to TRBD1. V lost 9 bases, J lost 3 bases, and 7 bases stayed unmatched. Germline CDR1 reads MNHEY; CDR2 reads SVGAGI. The CDR3 is 13 amino acids.

The genes are TRBV5-1 and TRBJ2-5; 10 bases align to TRBD2. V was pared by 3 bases and J by 2 bases, with 4 bases of the junction left unmatched. The CDR3 has 15 amino acids. Germline CDR1 SGHRS, CDR2 YFSETQ. The CDR3 DNA follows: TGCGCCAGCAGCTCCTTAGCGGGGGGTCAAGAGACCCAGTACTTC. Translation: CASSSLAGGQETQYF. The variable domain in full, with the rest retrieved from reference TRBV5-1 and TRBJ2-5, is KAGVTQTPRYLIKTRGQQVTLSCSPISGHRSVSWYQQTPGQGLQFLFEYFSETQRNKGNFPGRFSGRQFSNSRSEMNVSTLELGDSALYLCASSSLAGGQETQYFGPGTRLLVL.

The count of this clone is one. The CDR3 reads CASRDRWTQPQHF. The CDR3 nucleotides read TGTGCCAGTCGGGACAGATGGACGCAGCCCCAGCATTTT. The chain couples TRBV6-4 to TRBJ1-5; 7 bases align to TRBD1. The CDR3 extends over 13 amino acids. Germline V gives CDR1 MRHNA, CDR2 SNTAGT. V lost 9 bases, J lost 7 bases, and 9 bases stayed unmatched.

The gene calls are TRBV9 and TRBJ2-3; 8 positions agree with TRBD1. Germline lookup yields CDR1 SGDLS and CDR2 YYNGEE. Trimming removed 4 bases from V and 3 bases from J; junction bases left unmatched: 10. The CDR3 covers 16 residues. The CDR3 protein is CASSPRTGYTTDTQYF. The CDR3 nucleotides read TGTGCCAGCAGCCCCAGGACAGGGTATACGACAGATACGCAGTATTTT.

The chain employs TRBV29-1 and TRBJ1-1; 7 nucleotides match TRBD1. CDR3 length: 20 residues. The ends lost 6 bases at V and 0 bases at J; junction bases unmatched: 25. Germline CDR1 SQVTM, CDR2 ANQGSEA. CDR3 DNA sequence: TGCAGCGTCCTCCTTCGAGACAGGGTTCCGAAGACTTACCTGAACACTGAAGCTTTCTTT. Encoded protein: CSVLLRDRVPKTYLNTEAFF. The complete variable domain, with remaining parts taken from reference TRBV29-1 and TRBJ1-1, reads SAVISQKPSRDICQRGTSLTIQCQVDSQVTMMFWYRQQPGQSLTLIATANQGSEATYESGFVIDKFPISRPNLTFSTLTVSNMSPEDSSIYLCSVLLRDRVPKTYLNTEAFFGQGTRLTVV.

This chain links TRBV7-9 with TRBJ1-3; 11 bases are a match to TRBD1. CDR1 and CDR2 from the germline V gene are SEHNR and FQNEAQ (reference sequence). J was trimmed by 6 bases and V by 5 bases; bases with no gene match: 6. The CDR3 consists of 15 residues. This chain's CDR3 is CASSPRDRGKNTIYF. The CDR3 coding sequence is TGTGCCAGCAGCCCAAGGGACAGGGGGAAAAACACCATATATTTT. The full variable domain, its missing parts supplied by reference TRBV7-9 and TRBJ1-3, is DTGVSQNPRHKITKRGQNVTFRCDPISEHNRLYWYRQTLGQGPEFLTYFQNEAQLEKSRLLSDRFSAERPKGSFSTLEIQRTEQGDSAMYLCASSPRDRGKNTIYFGEGSWLTVV.

V and J are TRBV30 and TRBJ1-3, with 7 bases that match TRBD1. Trimming at V came to 4 bases and at J to 0 bases, leaving 15 bases not matched to a gene. The CDR3 loop spans 18 amino acids. The germline gives CDR1 GTSNPN, CDR2 SVGIG (reference sequence). In DNA form, the CDR3 reads TGTGCCTGGAAGGGACAGCGAGATGCCCTTGGCTCTGGAAACACCATATATTTT. Its protein product is CAWKGQRDALGSGNTIYF. The whole variable domain, remainder taken from reference TRBV30 and TRBJ1-3, is SQTIHQWPATLVQPVGSPLSLECTVEGTSNPNLYWYRQAAGRGLQLLFYSVGIGQISSEVPQNLSASRPQDRQFILSSKKLLLSDSGFYLCAWKGQRDALGSGNTIYFGEGSWLTVV.

The table lists this clone with a few counts. The V call is TRBV9, the J call TRBJ1-6; D is undetermined. Germline V gene data show CDR1 as SGDLS and CDR2 as YYNGEE. This CDR3 spans 14 amino acids. V lost 0 bases to trimming and J lost 11 bases, with 12 bases between them. CDR3 sequence (DNA): TGTGCCAGCAGCGTAGGAGGCTACCAGACACCCCTCCACTTT. It translates to CASSVGGYQTPLHF.

About this clone: Additional DNA sequences in this sample encode the identical CDR3. This chain joins TRBV21-1 and TRBJ2-1; the table calls TRBD2, which could not be checked here. TRBV21-1 is given as a pseudogene. This CDR3 spans 16 amino acids. CDR3 DNA sequence: TGTGCCAGCACCCGACTAGCGTCTTCCTCCTACAATGAGCAGTTCTTC. Translated, it gives CASTRLASSSYNEQFF.

The chain links TRBV4-3 to TRBJ2-3; the match to TRBD1 covers 7 bases. CDR1 and CDR2 (germline): LGHNA, YSLEER. V lost 4 bases to trimming and J lost 0 bases; unmatched junction nucleotides: 4. The CDR3 length is 15 residues. Here the CDR3 DNA reads TGCGCCAGCAGCCCCACAGGGGCTAGCACAGATACGCAGTATTTT. It translates to CASSPTGASTDTQYF.

This clone was detected once. The V call is TRBV7-9, the J call TRBJ2-1; 10 bases agree with TRBD1. Unmatched junction bases numbered 7, after V lost 5 bases and J lost 6 bases. In germline, CDR1 is SEHNR, CDR2 FQNEAQ (reference sequence). This CDR3 spans 15 amino acids. The CDR3 is CASSPGQGGSNEQFF. The CDR3 DNA is TGTGCCAGCAGCCCAGGACAGGGGGGAAGCAATGAGCAGTTCTTC. The variable domain in full, completed from reference TRBV7-9 and TRBJ2-1, reads DTGVSQNPRHKITKRGQNVTFRCDPISEHNRLYWYRQTLGQGPEFLTYFQNEAQLEKSRLLSDRFSAERPKGSFSTLEIQRTEQGDSAMYLCASSPGQGGSNEQFFGPGTRLTVL.

The CDR3 is CASSSSPYNEQFF. CDR3 DNA: TGTGCCAGCAGTTCCTCCCCTTACAATGAGCAGTTCTTC. The chain combines TRBV12-3 or TRBV12-4 with TRBJ2-1; D not certain. This CDR3 spans 13 amino acids. V gave up 4 bases and J gave up 4 bases, with 8 bases separating them.

The chain is built from TRBV4-1 and TRBJ1-2; 9 positions agree with TRBD1. Germline CDR1 and CDR2: MGHRA and YSYEKL. This CDR3 comprises 15 residues. V lost 4 bases and J lost 4; bases outside the gene matches: 7. The CDR3 region is CASSPTGGAGYGYTF. DNA for the CDR3: TGCGCCAGCAGCCCCACAGGGGGCGCGGGCTATGGCTACACCTTC.

V is TRBV5-6 and J is TRBJ1-3, with D unclear. Looked up from germline, CDR1 is SGHDT and CDR2 is YYEEEE. The CDR3 is made up of 15 amino acids. Trimming pared 4 bases from V and 0 bases from J, leaving 11 bases between. The CDR3 DNA follows: TGTGCCAGCAGCCCGAACTTTCACTCTGGAAACACCATATATTTT. This gives the protein CASSPNFHSGNTIYF.

The chain links TRBV13 to TRBJ1-1; 9 bases match TRBD1. This CDR3 comprises 16 residues. CDR1 and CDR2 from the germline V gene are PRHDT and FYEKMQ (reference sequence). Trimming cost V 4 bases and J 3 bases; bases outside gene matches: 9. The CDR3 region has the DNA TGTGCCAGCAGCTCTGCCCCGGGACAGGGTTACACTGAAGCTTTCTTT. Encoded protein: CASSSAPGQGYTEAFF.

J is TRBJ2-7 and V is TRBV29-1; 8 bases line up with TRBD1. The ends lost 0 bases at V and 6 bases at J; junction bases unmatched: 7. The CDR3 has 14 residues. The germline gives CDR1 SQVTM, CDR2 ANQGSEA. As DNA, the CDR3 is TGCAGCGTTGAAGACTCTCGGACAGGGAGCGAGCAGTACTTC. Encoded protein: CSVEDSRTGSEQYF.

The rearrangement joins TRBV11-3 to TRBJ2-3; the match to TRBD2 covers 11 bases. Germline CDR1 and CDR2: SGHNT and YENEEA. The CDR3 covers 15 residues. V lost 1 base and J lost 5; bases outside the gene matches: 2. CDR3 sequence (DNA): TGTGCCAGCAGCTTAGGACTAGCGGGGTTAGATACGCAGTATTTT. Amino acids: CASSLGLAGLDTQYF. Full variable domain (outside the CDR3, taken from reference TRBV11-3 and TRBJ2-3): EAGVVQSPRYKIIEKKQPVAFWCNPISGHNTLYWYLQNLGQGPELLIRYENEEAVDDSQLPKDRFSAERLKGVDSTLKIQPAELGDSAVYLCASSLGLAGLDTQYFGPGTRLTVL.

The DNA of the CDR3 is TGTGCCAGCAGCCGGACACTCACCTCCAAAAACATTCAGTACTTC. It codes for CASSRTLTSKNIQYF. The chain combines TRBV28 with TRBJ2-4, with D possibly TRBD1 on 5 matching bases. Trimming pared 6 bases from V and 2 bases from J, leaving 14 bases between. This CDR3 is 15 amino acids long. The germline V gene encodes CDR1 MDHEN and CDR2 SYDVKM.

This clone was counted once. The chain employs TRBV7-9 and TRBJ1-1, with 12 bases matching TRBD1. Germline V gene sequence: CDR1 SEHNR, CDR2 FQNEAQ (reference sequence). The junction had 1 base not matched to a gene; V was cut back by 3 bases and J by 8 bases. This CDR3 comprises 13 residues. CDR3 loop: CASSLGQGAEAFF. In DNA form, the CDR3 reads TGTGCCAGCAGCTTGGGACAGGGGGCAGAAGCTTTCTTT.

The DNA of the CDR3 is TGTGCCAGCAGTTCCAGGGGGCAGGGCAATCAGCCCCAGCATTTT. Protein product: CASSSRGQGNQPQHF. The chain employs TRBV27 and TRBJ1-5; 8 bases map to TRBD1. The length of the CDR3 is 15 residues. Germline CDR1 MNHEY, CDR2 SMNVEV (reference sequence). Trimming at V came to 4 bases and at J to 2 bases, leaving 4 bases not matched to a gene.